These 24 T cell receptor beta chains came from one sample sequenced in a study of shared clonotypes between healthy human individuals. Repertoires were generated with immunoSEQ multiplex PCR, while TCRdb's copy carries only in-frame clones and drops some. The sample has about 1.5 million clones; 98% are singletons. The specimen was naive CD4+ T cells sorted from blood. Noted subset: CD45RA+ positively selected. All receptors derive from a man aged 25-40 years in good health.

The chain combines TRBV6-5 with TRBJ2-2, with 12 bases that match TRBD2. This CDR3 spans 15 amino acids. With 3 bases clipped from V and 6 bases from J, the junction kept 2 bases outside the gene matches. Germline assignment: CDR1 MNHEY and CDR2 SVGAGI. The CDR3 nucleotides are TGTGCCAGCAGTTATCTAGCGGGAGGGCCCGGGGAGCTGTTTTTT. Translating it yields CASSYLAGGPGELFF.

This clone showed up just a few times. Here the CDR3 reads CASSVEADTQYF. In DNA, the CDR3 is TGTGCCAGCAGCGTAGAGGCAGATACGCAGTATTTT. The chain uses TRBV9 and TRBJ2-3; D is unresolved. Deletions cut 0 bases from V and 4 bases from J, with 3 bases between. Germline CDR1 is SGDLS and CDR2 is YYNGEE. The CDR3 totals 12 residues.

The rearrangement links TRBV6-1 to TRBJ1-5; D unresolved. In germline, CDR1 is MNHNS, CDR2 SASEGT. Between the trimmed V and J ends, which lost 3 bases and 3 bases, there was a span of 6 bases. CDR3 length equals 13 residues. The CDR3 DNA sequence: TGTGCCAGCAGTGATCTTTACAATCAGCCCCAGCATTTT. This codes for CASSDLYNQPQHF.

The chain uses TRBV5-5 and TRBJ1-5; D is unresolved. This CDR3 region has 16 residues. Germline CDR1 SGHKS, CDR2 YYEKEE (reference sequence). Trimming cost V 0 bases and J 2 bases, with 12 bases left between them. DNA for the CDR3: TGTGCCAGCAGCTTGGACGTAGGTTCGGGCAATCAGCCCCAGCATTTT. Protein product: CASSLDVGSGNQPQHF.

The rearrangement uses TRBV6-6 and TRBJ1-2, with D possibly TRBD1 on 6 matching bases. The CDR3 contains 15 residues. Trimming removed 6 bases from V and 8 bases from J, with 22 bases in between. The germline CDR1 and CDR2 sequences are MNHNY and SVGAGI (reference sequence). The CDR3 loop reads CASSQGSSYIEGYTF. The CDR3, as DNA: TGTGCCAGCAGCCAGGGGAGCTCCTACATTGAAGGCTACACCTTC.

The V gene is TRBV6-5, the J gene TRBJ2-3; TRBD2 matches at 12 bases. From germline, CDR1 is MNHEY and CDR2 SVGAGI. This CDR3 has 15 amino acids. V gave up 5 bases and J gave up 10 bases; unmatched junction bases: 10. The CDR3 sequence is CASSPLAGGPYAQYF. The CDR3 DNA sequence: TGTGCCAGCAGTCCACTAGCGGGAGGCCCCTATGCGCAGTATTTT.

V and J are TRBV19 and TRBJ1-2, with TRBD1 as a possible D gene (6 bases). Trimming removed 8 bases from V and 6 bases from J, with 10 bases in between. CDR3 length equals 11 residues. Germline loops: CDR1 LNHDA, CDR2 SQIVND (reference sequence). CDR3 sequence: CASSYRDGYTF. DNA for the CDR3: TGTGCCAGTTCGTACAGGGATGGCTACACCTTC.

The gene calls are TRBV25-1 and TRBJ2-1; D remains ambiguous. The V end was cut by 4 bases, the J end by 2 bases, with 18 bases between. The CDR3 is made up of 17 amino acids. Per germline, CDR1 MGHDK and CDR2 SYGVNS. CDR3 region: CASSVVYYRGTYNEQFF. DNA for the CDR3: TGTGCCAGCAGTGTGGTCTATTACCGAGGCACCTACAATGAGCAGTTCTTC. Together with reference TRBV25-1 and TRBJ2-1, the CDR3 gives the full variable domain: EADIYQTPRYLVIGTGKKITLECSQTMGHDKMYWYQQDPGMELHLIHYSYGVNSTEKGDLSSESTVSRIRTEHFPLTLESARPSHTSQYLCASSVVYYRGTYNEQFFGPGTRLTVL.

V and J are TRBV6-5 and TRBJ1-3; 7 bases fit TRBD1. V trimming: 3 bases; J trimming: 9 bases; junction bases outside the gene matches: 14. The germline V gene has CDR1 MNHEY and CDR2 SVGAGI. The CDR3 spans 16 residues. The CDR3 coding sequence is TGTGCCAGCAGTTATAAACAGGGGCTACCGGGTGGCACCATATATTTT. Amino acids: CASSYKQGLPGGTIYF.

The chain recombines TRBV10-1 with TRBJ2-2; no firm D call. Germline V lookup: CDR1 WNHNN, CDR2 SYGVQD (reference sequence). This CDR3 has 13 residues. Trimming shortened V by 5 bases and J by 7 bases, and 11 bases separated the two germline ends. This chain's CDR3 is CASSRAVGGELFF. The CDR3 nucleotides read TGCGCCAGCAGTAGGGCAGTTGGCGGGGAGCTGTTTTTT.

V usage is TRBV28 and J usage is TRBJ2-5; no clear D gene. V lost 10 bases and J lost 6, with 18 bases in between. Germline V gene sequence: CDR1 MDHEN, CDR2 SYDVKM. This CDR3 spans 13 amino acids. CDR3 in amino acids: CATLKPAVKTQYF. The CDR3 bases are TGTGCCACCCTCAAGCCAGCAGTAAAGACCCAGTACTTC.

The chain joins TRBV19 to TRBJ2-5; D gene unclear. Germline V gene data show CDR1 as LNHDA and CDR2 as SQIVND (reference sequence). The CDR3 covers 12 residues. Trimming removed 5 bases at V and 5 bases at J, with 9 bases between. CDR3 region: CASSLIGETQYF. As DNA, the CDR3 is TGTGCCAGTAGTCTTATTGGCGAGACCCAGTACTTC.

The rearrangement uses TRBV28 and TRBJ2-1, with D hard to call. The germline V gene encodes CDR1 MDHEN and CDR2 SYDVKM. The CDR3 covers 14 residues. V gave up 10 bases and J gave up 4 bases, with 17 bases separating them. The CDR3 sequence: CATDRTAWYNEQFF. CDR3 DNA sequence: TGTGCCACCGATCGAACCGCTTGGTACAATGAGCAGTTCTTC.

This clone was observed once. The rearrangement joins TRBV19 to TRBJ1-2; D gene unclear. CDR1 and CDR2 from the germline V gene are LNHDA and SQIVND (reference sequence). Trimming removed 2 bases at V and 4 bases at J, with 14 bases between. CDR3 length: 15 residues. CDR3 protein: CASSIWPGPFYGYTF. CDR3 nucleotides: TGTGCCAGTAGTATATGGCCAGGACCGTTCTATGGCTACACCTTC.

The chain couples TRBV5-4 to TRBJ2-5; 12 bases fit TRBD1. Germline V lookup: CDR1 SGHNT, CDR2 YYREEE (reference sequence). Germline trimming cut 0 bases from V and 4 bases from J; bases unmatched to any gene: 10. This CDR3 has 18 residues. In DNA, the CDR3 is TGTGCCAGCAGCTTGGTCCCGGGGGGACAGGGGGCGGGAGAGACCCAGTACTTC. The encoded protein is CASSLVPGGQGAGETQYF.

V gene TRBV25-1 combines with J gene TRBJ2-1, with D perhaps matching TRBD2 (6 bases). The CDR3 is made up of 16 amino acids. The germline CDR1 and CDR2 sequences are MGHDK and SYGVNS. Trimming took off 4 bases at V and 0 bases at J, with 13 bases between the two ends. As DNA, the CDR3 is TGTGCCAGCAGTGTGATGGGACTTAGCTCCTACAATGAGCAGTTCTTC. Amino acids: CASSVMGLSSYNEQFF.

The chain has TRBV5-4 and TRBJ2-3; 8 bases agree with TRBD2. Germline-derived CDR1 and CDR2 are SGHNT and YYREEE (reference sequence). After removal of 4 bases from V and 2 bases from J, the junction contained 12 bases not matched to a gene. This CDR3 has 17 amino acids. Written as DNA, the CDR3 is TGTGCCAGCAGCCTTCCGATGGGCGGGAGGTTCACAGATACGCAGTATTTT. This translates into CASSLPMGGRFTDTQYF.

The V and J genes are TRBV19 and TRBJ2-1; 14 nucleotides agree with TRBD2. This CDR3 comprises 15 residues. V lost 4 bases, J lost 8 bases, and 4 bases stayed unmatched. CDR1 is LNHDA, CDR2 SQIVND, per germline (reference sequence). The CDR3 region is CASSTTSGRGDEQFF. CDR3 sequence (DNA): TGTGCCAGTAGTACGACTAGCGGGAGGGGCGATGAGCAGTTCTTC.

The rearrangement links TRBV5-6 to TRBJ2-6, with D perhaps TRBD2 (6 bases). Germline V CDR1 and CDR2: SGHDT, YYEEEE. CDR3 length: 19 amino acids. Trimming pared 2 bases from V and 4 bases from J, leaving 22 bases between. The CDR3 is CASSLGQGWYREGANVLTF. The CDR3, as DNA: TGTGCCAGCAGCTTAGGTCAGGGTTGGTATCGGGAGGGGGCCAACGTCCTGACTTTC.

J is TRBJ2-1 and V is TRBV5-1; 8 bases agree with TRBD2. The CDR3 contains 16 residues. The trim removed 0 bases at V and 6 bases at J, leaving 8 bases unmatched. Germline V gene data show CDR1 as SGHRS and CDR2 as YFSETQ. CDR3: CASSLGSGSQTNEQFF. The CDR3 nucleotides are TGCGCCAGCAGCTTGGGCAGCGGGAGCCAAACCAATGAGCAGTTCTTC. Supplemented by reference TRBV5-1 and TRBJ2-1, the full variable domain reads KAGVTQTPRYLIKTRGQQVTLSCSPISGHRSVSWYQQTPGQGLQFLFEYFSETQRNKGNFPGRFSGRQFSNSRSEMNVSTLELGDSALYLCASSLGSGSQTNEQFFGPGTRLTVL.

The V gene is TRBV6-5, the J gene TRBJ2-7; tentatively, D is TRBD2 (5 bases). Per germline, CDR1 MNHEY and CDR2 SVGAGI. The V end was cut by 5 bases, the J end by 0 bases, with 8 bases between. CDR3 length: 13 residues. The CDR3 spells CASSLGSSYEQYF. The CDR3 DNA reads TGTGCCAGCAGTCTTGGGAGCTCCTACGAGCAGTACTTC.

The V call is TRBV19, the J call TRBJ2-2; 8 nucleotides agree with TRBD2. The junction had 7 bases not matched to a gene; V was cut back by 8 bases and J by 2 bases. The V gene's germline CDR1 is LNHDA and CDR2 SQIVND (reference sequence). This CDR3 has 15 residues. The chain's CDR3 is CASATGLGNTGELFF. The DNA for the CDR3 is TGTGCCAGTGCCACGGGACTAGGTAACACCGGGGAGCTGTTTTTT.

The chain uses TRBV6-5 and TRBJ1-5; TRBD1 is a possible D gene (5 bases). This CDR3 region has 15 residues. Between the trimmed V and J ends, which lost 2 bases and 0 bases, there was a span of 8 bases. CDR1 is MNHEY, CDR2 SVGAGI, per germline. The CDR3 region has the DNA TGTGCCAGCAGTTACGGGACTCATAGCAATCAGCCCCAGCATTTT. This sequence encodes CASSYGTHSNQPQHF.

CDR3 amino acids: CASSFAGSSSGANVLTF. In DNA, the CDR3 is TGTGCCAGCAGTTTCGCAGGGTCGAGCTCTGGGGCCAACGTCCTGACTTTC. The chain is built from TRBV28 and TRBJ2-6, with D maybe TRBD1 (5 bases). The germline V and J ends were trimmed by 3 bases and 0 bases, with 12 bases remaining between them. This CDR3 has 17 residues. Germline V lookup: CDR1 MDHEN, CDR2 SYDVKM.